The sequence of this T cell receptor (beta chain) was determined in a study of tumor and adjacent non-tumor tissue in lung cancer (dated by TCRdb to between 2018 and 2020). A note on the overall study: The cohort included more than nine adenocarcinoma, 2 squamous cell carcinoma and 1 small cell lung cancer patients. Bulk TCRbeta repertoires were compared between lung tumor tissue and matched distant non-tumor lung tissue obtained from more than 12 lung cancer patients. Over 25 paired specimens, one tumor and one normal lung sample per patient, were profiled by TCRbeta CDR3 sequencing. Sequencing produced more than 100,000,000 productive TCRbeta reads in total, an average of approximately 4.2 million reads per sample. Among the approximately 15 patients, ages ranged from about 31 to 85 years, some ten were men and 5 were women, and disease was TNM stage I to III.

Overall results and qualifications from the work: In normal lung, the top 100 clones accounted for a significantly larger cumulative share of the repertoire than in tumor tissue. Because peripheral blood was not sequenced, the blood TCRbeta repertoires of the lung cancer patients in the study went unexamined. Tumor tissue showed significantly greater TCR diversity (inverse Simpson) than normal lung tissue (431.37 vs 166.20, P = 0.0075, Mann-Whitney U test). The cohort had only about 16 patients, and the authors noted that larger samples and more detailed clinical data are needed. Neither the sequencing platform nor unique molecular identifiers are mentioned in the methods. Younger patients had significantly higher TCR diversity, and higher tumor TCR diversity was associated with shorter overall and disease-free survival.

On this clonotype: This clone's antigen is unknown. One end of the junction is discordant with germline, which a read error may explain.

Libraries were built with multiplex PCR. Sequencing was performed on an Illumina HiSeq 2500. TCRbeta libraries were constructed through three rounds of nested PCR with primers (Table S4) according to protocols adapted from ARM-PCR. Before sequencing, PCR products in the 200-500 bp range were cut out of the gel and cleaned up using the QIAquick gel extraction kit. On the study's bioinformatics: Trimmomatic was used to clean the reads, FLASH merged the cleaned reads into complete CDR3 sequences, and MiTCR assigned the sequences to V(D)J germline segments. VDJtools was used to compute clonal diversity as the inverse Simpson's index. In-frame sequences lacking a premature stop codon were counted as productive reads. TCRdb ran its own pipeline on the public reads, namely fastp trimming at Q25 and MiXCR clone calling, and kept in-frame beta chains. When rows share a CDR3 protein, they turn into one entry using the most common DNA and genes. The authors' filters were not applied to this entry. The sample contains fewer than 130,000 distinct CDR3 sequences, about 80% of them found a single time. More than 20% of the sample lies in the top ten.

Including the terminal cysteine and phenylalanine, the CDR3 comprises 14 residues. Kept here is only the CDR3 DNA, which spans 42 bases and is read in frame from base 1. CDR1 and CDR2, looked up from the germline V gene, are SGHAT and FQNNGV. RNA was isolated from bulk, unsorted tissue, and RNA quality was assessed with a NanoDrop ND-1000 and an Agilent 2100. Newly diagnosed lung cancer patients without prior chemotherapy who had been admitted for thoracic surgery in China between August and November 2014 were enrolled as donors. Anyone who had undergone radiotherapy or chemotherapy before, or who had another cancer at the same time, was left out of the study. Pieces of surgical tissue measuring about 1-2 cm3 were kept in RNAlater solution and stored at -80 degrees C until use.

This clonotype originated in a man aged 65-85 years with non-small cell lung cancer. Sequenced input: lung tumor tissue. The rearrangement combines TRBV11-2 with TRBJ2-3, and TRBD1 aligns with 7 junction nucleotides. The DNA is as follows: TGTGCCAGCAGCACACAGGGGTTCTCAGATACACAGTATTTC. This encodes CASSTQGFSDTQYF.